The 15 T cell receptor beta chains below all came from one sample that was sequenced in a study of shared clonotypes between healthy human individuals. Measured with immunoSEQ multiplex PCR; TCRdb has only the in-frame clones, and not every one. The sample consists of approximately 1.5 million clones, 98% to 99% of them appearing once. Sequenced material: naive CD4+ T cells sorted from blood. Subset indicated: CD45RA+ positively selected. The source of these receptors is a man aged 25-45 years in good health.

This clone was seen a single time. The gene calls are TRBV7-9 and TRBJ1-1, with a possible D match to TRBD1 (5 bases). Germline CDR1 SEHNR, CDR2 FQNEAQ (reference sequence). Between the trimmed V and J ends, which lost 2 bases and 3 bases, there was a span of 19 bases. This CDR3 contains 17 residues. CDR3 sequence: CASSLLGGRAGYTEAFF. CDR3 DNA sequence: TGTGCCAGCAGCTTATTAGGAGGCAGGGCTGGGTACACTGAAGCTTTCTTT. Filled out from reference TRBV7-9 and TRBJ1-1, the complete variable domain reads DTGVSQNPRHKITKRGQNVTFRCDPISEHNRLYWYRQTLGQGPEFLTYFQNEAQLEKSRLLSDRFSAERPKGSFSTLEIQRTEQGDSAMYLCASSLLGGRAGYTEAFFGQGTRLTVV.

This clone is a singleton in its sample. The sample carries other DNA sequences with the same CDR3. V usage is TRBV28 and J usage is TRBJ2-7, with D possibly TRBD1 on 5 matching bases. Germline loops: CDR1 MDHEN, CDR2 SYDVKM. CDR3 length: 14 amino acids. The V end lost 2 bases, the J end lost 0 bases, and 8 bases lay between the germline ends. The chain's CDR3 is CASSLNRISYEQYF. The CDR3 DNA reads TGTGCCAGCAGTTTAAACAGGATCTCCTACGAGCAGTACTTC.

The gene calls are TRBV6-1 and TRBJ1-5; D unresolved. Trimming cost V 4 bases and J 6 bases, with 16 bases left between them. In germline, CDR1 is MNHNS, CDR2 SASEGT. The CDR3 extends over 15 amino acids. CDR3 in amino acids: CASSAERVGTQPQHF. Here the CDR3 DNA reads TGTGCCAGCAGTGCGGAAAGGGTGGGTACTCAGCCCCAGCATTTT.

About this clone itself: This same CDR3 is encoded by further DNA sequences in the sample. J is TRBJ2-5 and V is TRBV5-1; D call uncertain. Germline-derived CDR1 and CDR2 are SGHRS and YFSETQ. The CDR3 is 13 residues long. V was clipped by 0 bases and J by 2 bases, with 5 bases between them. Here the CDR3 DNA reads TGCGCCAGCAGCTTGGTAGGGCAAGAGACCCAGTACTTC. Translating gives CASSLVGQETQYF.

This chain links TRBV6-6 with TRBJ2-6, with D maybe TRBD2 (5 bases). This CDR3 region has 15 residues. In germline, CDR1 is MNHNY, CDR2 SVGAGI (reference sequence). Trimming took off 6 bases at V and 0 bases at J, with 9 bases between the two ends. The CDR3 DNA reads as TGTGCCAGCAGCAGACGGGACTCTGGGGCCAACGTCCTGACTTTC. Its protein is CASSRRDSGANVLTF.

This clone was detected once. This chain joins TRBV4-3 and TRBJ1-5; D is perhaps TRBD1 (5 bases). Germline CDR1 and CDR2: LGHNA and YSLEER. The CDR3 is 15 amino acids. V gave up 1 base and J gave up 5 bases, with 12 bases separating them. The CDR3 region is CASSQGSDSYQPQHF. CDR3 DNA sequence: TGCGCCAGCAGCCAAGGCTCCGACAGTTATCAGCCCCAGCATTTT.

The V gene is TRBV1, the J gene TRBJ1-2. TRBV1 is a known pseudogene. The CDR3 loop spans 11 amino acids. CDR3 sequence reads: CTSSQKTGYTF. DNA for the CDR3: TGCACCAGCAGCCAGAAGACCGGCTACACCTTC.

This clone was detected once. V and J are TRBV30 and TRBJ1-3; the D is unclear. Germline V gives CDR1 GTSNPN, CDR2 SVGIG (reference sequence). V was pared by 1 base and J by 4 bases, with 14 bases between. This CDR3 has 15 amino acids. Here the CDR3 reads CAWSAPPMGGNTIYF. Here the CDR3 DNA reads TGTGCCTGGAGTGCCCCTCCCATGGGAGGAAACACCATATATTTT.

The CDR3 bases are TGTGCCTGGAGCGGGGCGAACTGGGACGAGCAGTACTTC. Its protein is CAWSGANWDEQYF. This sequence joins TRBV30 and TRBJ2-7, with D perhaps TRBD1 or TRBD2 (5 bases each). The length of the CDR3 is 13 residues. Germline CDR1 and CDR2: GTSNPN and SVGIG (reference sequence). Between the trimmed V and J ends, which lost 3 bases and 5 bases, there was a span of 14 bases.

This chain links TRBV2 with TRBJ2-4; D ambiguous. Trimming shortened V by 8 bases and J by 5 bases, and 7 bases separated the two germline ends. The CDR3 sequence is 11 residues long. CDR1 is SNHLY and CDR2 is FYNNEI in the germline V gene. CDR3 nucleotides: TGTGCCAGCCTCCAGCAAAACATTCAGTACTTC. It encodes CASLQQNIQYF. Full variable domain (rest looked up from reference TRBV2 and TRBJ2-4): EPEVTQTPSHQVTQMGQEVILRCVPISNHLYFYWYRQILGQKVEFLVSFYNNEISEKSEIFDDQFSVERPDGSNFTLKIRSTKLEDSAMYFCASLQQNIQYFGAGTRLSVL.

The V gene is TRBV10-3, the J gene TRBJ2-3; 13 bases fit TRBD2. The CDR3 contains 17 residues. V shed 2 bases and J 3 bases; nucleotides not matched to a gene: 5. Germline V gene data show CDR1 as ENHRY and CDR2 as SYGVKD. The CDR3 DNA reads as TGTGCCATCAGTGAGACTAGCGGGAGGGCTGGGACAGATACGCAGTATTTT. Its translation is CAISETSGRAGTDTQYF.

The rearrangement uses TRBV7-8 and TRBJ2-3, with TRBD2 identical over 8 bases. Per the germline V gene, CDR1 is SGHVS and CDR2 is FQNEAQ. There are 19 residues in the CDR3. V lost 4 bases and J lost 1; bases outside the gene matches: 16. CDR3 region: CASSYSAAGTSGGTDTQYF. The CDR3 DNA follows: TGTGCCAGCAGCTATTCGGCCGCCGGGACTAGTGGCGGCACAGATACGCAGTATTTT.

Comment on this clone: Additional DNA sequences in this sample encode the identical CDR3. This chain uses TRBV15 with TRBJ1-1; D not resolved. In germline, CDR1 is LNHNV, CDR2 YYDKDF (reference sequence). This CDR3 contains 13 residues. Deletions cut 3 bases from V and 1 base from J, with 6 bases between. The CDR3 spells CATSRVGNTEAFF. The CDR3 bases are TGTGCCACCAGCAGGGTCGGGAACACTGAAGCTTTCTTT.

V usage is TRBV5-1 and J usage is TRBJ2-1; 13 bases are shared with TRBD2. Germline assignment: CDR1 SGHRS and CDR2 YFSETQ. Unmatched junction bases numbered 21, after V lost 3 bases and J lost 12 bases. The CDR3 sequence is 19 residues long. CDR3 region: CASSWTGDPGLAGSLVQFF. Here the CDR3 DNA reads TGCGCCAGCAGCTGGACAGGGGACCCGGGACTAGCGGGATCGTTGGTGCAGTTCTTC.

This chain connects TRBV7-9 to TRBJ2-7, with TRBD2 matching 7 bases. The CDR3 runs to 14 residues. Germline V CDR1 and CDR2: SEHNR, FQNEAQ (reference sequence). The trim removed 4 bases at V and 2 bases at J, leaving 5 bases unmatched. CDR3 coding DNA: TGTGCCAGCAGCTCGGGACTACCCACCTACGAGCAGTACTTC. Translating it yields CASSSGLPTYEQYF.